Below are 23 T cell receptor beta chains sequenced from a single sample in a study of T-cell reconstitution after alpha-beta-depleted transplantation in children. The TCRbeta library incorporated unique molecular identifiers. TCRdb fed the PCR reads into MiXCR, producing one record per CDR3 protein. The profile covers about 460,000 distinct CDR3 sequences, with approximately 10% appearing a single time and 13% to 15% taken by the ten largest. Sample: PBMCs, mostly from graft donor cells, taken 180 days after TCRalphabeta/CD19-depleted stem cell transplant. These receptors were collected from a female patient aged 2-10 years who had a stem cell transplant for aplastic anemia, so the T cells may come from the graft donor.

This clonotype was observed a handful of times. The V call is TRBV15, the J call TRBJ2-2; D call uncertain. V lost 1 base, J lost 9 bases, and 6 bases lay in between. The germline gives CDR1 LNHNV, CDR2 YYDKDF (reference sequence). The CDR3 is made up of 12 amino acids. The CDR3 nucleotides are TGTGCCACCAGCAGAGTTCCGAGGGAGCTGTTTTTT. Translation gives CATSRVPRELFF.

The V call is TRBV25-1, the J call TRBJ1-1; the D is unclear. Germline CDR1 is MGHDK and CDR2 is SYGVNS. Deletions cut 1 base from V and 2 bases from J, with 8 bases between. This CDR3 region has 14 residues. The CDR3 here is CASSEWAGNTEAFF. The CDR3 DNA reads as TGTGCCAGCAGTGAATGGGCGGGCAACACTGAAGCTTTCTTT. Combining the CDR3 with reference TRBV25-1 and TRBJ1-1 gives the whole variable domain EADIYQTPRYLVIGTGKKITLECSQTMGHDKMYWYQQDPGMELHLIHYSYGVNSTEKGDLSSESTVSRIRTEHFPLTLESARPSHTSQYLCASSEWAGNTEAFFGQGTRLTVV.

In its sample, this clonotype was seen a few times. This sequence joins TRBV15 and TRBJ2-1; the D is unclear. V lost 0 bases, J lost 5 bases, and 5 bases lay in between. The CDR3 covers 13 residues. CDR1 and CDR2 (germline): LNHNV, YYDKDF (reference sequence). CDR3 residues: CATSRDLDNEQFF. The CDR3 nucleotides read TGTGCCACCAGCAGAGATCTTGACAATGAGCAGTTCTTC.

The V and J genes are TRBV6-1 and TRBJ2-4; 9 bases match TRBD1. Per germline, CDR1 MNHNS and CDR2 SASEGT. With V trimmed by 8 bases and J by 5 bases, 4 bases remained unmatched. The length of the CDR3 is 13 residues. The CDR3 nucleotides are TGTGCCAGCCGGGACAGGGTCCAAAACATTCAGTACTTC. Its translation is CASRDRVQNIQYF.

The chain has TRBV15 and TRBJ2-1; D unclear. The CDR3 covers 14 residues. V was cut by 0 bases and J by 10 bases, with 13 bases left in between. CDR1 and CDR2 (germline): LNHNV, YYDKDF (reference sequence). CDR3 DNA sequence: TGTGCCACCAGCAGAGAGAGAGAGCTCGGGGAGCAGTTCTTC. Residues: CATSRERELGEQFF.

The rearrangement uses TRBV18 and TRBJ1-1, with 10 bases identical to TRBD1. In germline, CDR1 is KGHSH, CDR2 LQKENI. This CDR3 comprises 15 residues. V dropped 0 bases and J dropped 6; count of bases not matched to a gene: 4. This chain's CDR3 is CASSPPRDRGPEAFF. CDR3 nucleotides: TGTGCCAGCTCACCACCCCGGGACAGGGGTCCTGAAGCTTTCTTT. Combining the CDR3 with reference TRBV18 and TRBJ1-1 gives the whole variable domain NAGVMQNPRHLVRRRGQEARLRCSPMKGHSHVYWYRQLPEEGLKFMVYLQKENIIDESGMPKERFSAEFPKEGPSILRIQQVVRGDSAAYFCASSPPRDRGPEAFFGQGTRLTVV.

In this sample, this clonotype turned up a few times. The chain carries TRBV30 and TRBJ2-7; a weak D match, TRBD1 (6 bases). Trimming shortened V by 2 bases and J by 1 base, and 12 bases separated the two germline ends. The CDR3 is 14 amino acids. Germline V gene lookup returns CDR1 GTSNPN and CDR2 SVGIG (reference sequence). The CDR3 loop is CAWSPYTGSYEQYV. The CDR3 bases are TGTGCCTGGAGTCCATATACAGGGTCCTACGAGCAGTACGTC.

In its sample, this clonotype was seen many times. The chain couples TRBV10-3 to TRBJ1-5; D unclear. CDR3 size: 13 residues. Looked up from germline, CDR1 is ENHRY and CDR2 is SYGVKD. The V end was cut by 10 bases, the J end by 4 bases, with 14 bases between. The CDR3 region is CATGKGENQPQHF. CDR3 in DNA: TGTGCCACCGGGAAAGGCGAGAATCAGCCCCAGCATTTT.

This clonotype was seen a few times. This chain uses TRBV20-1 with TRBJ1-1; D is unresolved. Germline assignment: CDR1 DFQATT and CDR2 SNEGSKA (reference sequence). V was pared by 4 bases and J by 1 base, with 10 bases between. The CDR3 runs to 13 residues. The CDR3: CSATGRKNTEAFF. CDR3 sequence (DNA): TGCAGTGCTACGGGTCGAAAGAACACTGAAGCTTTCTTT.

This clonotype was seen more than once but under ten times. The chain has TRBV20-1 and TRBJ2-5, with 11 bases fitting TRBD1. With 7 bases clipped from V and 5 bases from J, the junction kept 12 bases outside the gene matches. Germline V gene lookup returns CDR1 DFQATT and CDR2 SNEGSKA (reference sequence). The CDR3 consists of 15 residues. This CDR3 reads CSVSHAGTGGETQYF. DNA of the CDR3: TGCAGTGTTTCGCACGCCGGGACAGGGGGTGAGACCCAGTACTTC.

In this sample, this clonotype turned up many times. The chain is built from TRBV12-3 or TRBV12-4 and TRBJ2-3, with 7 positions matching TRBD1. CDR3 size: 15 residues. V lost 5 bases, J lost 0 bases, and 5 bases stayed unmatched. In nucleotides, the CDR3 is TGTGCCAGCAGTCCGGACAGGCCTAGCACAGATACGCAGTATTTT. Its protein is CASSPDRPSTDTQYF.

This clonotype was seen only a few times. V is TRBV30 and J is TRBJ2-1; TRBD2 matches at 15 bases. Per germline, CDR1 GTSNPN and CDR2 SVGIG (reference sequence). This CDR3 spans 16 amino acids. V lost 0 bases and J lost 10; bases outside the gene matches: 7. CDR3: CAWSVLSGLAGGEQFF. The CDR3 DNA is TGTGCCTGGAGTGTTTTGTCGGGACTAGCGGGAGGCGAGCAGTTCTTC.

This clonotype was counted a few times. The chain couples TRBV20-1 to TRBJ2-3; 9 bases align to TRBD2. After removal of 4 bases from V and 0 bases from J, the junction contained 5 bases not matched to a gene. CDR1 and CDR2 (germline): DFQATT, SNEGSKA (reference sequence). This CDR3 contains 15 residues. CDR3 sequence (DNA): TGCAGTGCTATTAGTAGCGGGAGAAGCACAGATACGCAGTATTTT. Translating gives CSAISSGRSTDTQYF.

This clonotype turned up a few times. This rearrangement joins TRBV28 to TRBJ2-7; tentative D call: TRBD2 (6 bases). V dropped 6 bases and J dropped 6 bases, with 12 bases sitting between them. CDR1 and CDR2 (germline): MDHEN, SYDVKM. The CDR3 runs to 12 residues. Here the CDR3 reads CASRPQRAEQYF. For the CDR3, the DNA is TGTGCCAGCAGACCCCAGCGGGCCGAGCAGTACTTC.

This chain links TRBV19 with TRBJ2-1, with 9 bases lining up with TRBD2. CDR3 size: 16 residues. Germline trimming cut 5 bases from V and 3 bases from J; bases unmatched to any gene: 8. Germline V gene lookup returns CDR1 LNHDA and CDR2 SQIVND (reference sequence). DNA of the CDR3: TGTGCCAGTAGTGCGAAACTAGCGGGTGTCTACAATGAGCAGTTCTTC. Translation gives CASSAKLAGVYNEQFF. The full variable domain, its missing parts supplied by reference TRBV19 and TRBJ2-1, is DGGITQSPKYLFRKEGQNVTLSCEQNLNHDAMYWYRQDPGQGLRLIYYSQIVNDFQKGDIAEGYSVSREKKESFPLTVTSAQKNPTAFYLCASSAKLAGVYNEQFFGPGTRLTVL.

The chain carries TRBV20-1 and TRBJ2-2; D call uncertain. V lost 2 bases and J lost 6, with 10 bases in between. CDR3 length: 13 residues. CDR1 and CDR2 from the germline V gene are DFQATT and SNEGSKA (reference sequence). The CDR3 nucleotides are TGCAGTGCTAGAAAGGGTGATGCCGGGGAGCTGTTTTTT. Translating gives CSARKGDAGELFF.

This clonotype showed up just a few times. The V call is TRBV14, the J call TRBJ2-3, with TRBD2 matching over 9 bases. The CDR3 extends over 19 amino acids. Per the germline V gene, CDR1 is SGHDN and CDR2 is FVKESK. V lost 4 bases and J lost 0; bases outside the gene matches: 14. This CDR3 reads CASSRAVRGAGGSTDTQYF. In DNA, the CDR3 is TGTGCCAGCAGCCGTGCCGTCCGTGGCGCGGGAGGGAGCACAGATACGCAGTATTTT. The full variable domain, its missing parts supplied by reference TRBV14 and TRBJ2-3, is EAGVTQFPSHSVIEKGQTVTLRCDPISGHDNLYWYRRVMGKEIKFLLHFVKESKQDESGMPNNRFLAERTGGTYSTLKVQPAELEDSGVYFCASSRAVRGAGGSTDTQYFGPGTRLTVL.

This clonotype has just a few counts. CDR3 nucleotide sequence: TGTGCCAGCAGCCTCCTAGCGGGAGTATCAGATACGCAGTATTTT. Its translation is CASSLLAGVSDTQYF. V and J are TRBV3-1 and TRBJ2-3; 10 bases are shared with TRBD2. This CDR3 comprises 15 residues. V trimming: 4 bases; J trimming: 4 bases; junction bases outside the gene matches: 5. Germline CDR1 LGHDT, CDR2 YNNKEL (reference sequence).

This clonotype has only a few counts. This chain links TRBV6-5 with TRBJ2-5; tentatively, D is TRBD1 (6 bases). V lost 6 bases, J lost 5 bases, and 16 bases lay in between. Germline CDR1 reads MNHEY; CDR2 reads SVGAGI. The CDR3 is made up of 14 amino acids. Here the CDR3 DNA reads TGTGCCAGCAGCTACCCGGGCAGGGGTGAGACCCAGTACTTC. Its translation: CASSYPGRGETQYF.

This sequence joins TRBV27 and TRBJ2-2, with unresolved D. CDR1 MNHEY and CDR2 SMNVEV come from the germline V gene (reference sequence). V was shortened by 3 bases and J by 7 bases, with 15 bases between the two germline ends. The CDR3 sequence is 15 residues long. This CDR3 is CASSFDLTFDGELFF. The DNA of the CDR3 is TGTGCCAGCAGTTTTGACCTAACTTTCGACGGGGAGCTGTTTTTT.

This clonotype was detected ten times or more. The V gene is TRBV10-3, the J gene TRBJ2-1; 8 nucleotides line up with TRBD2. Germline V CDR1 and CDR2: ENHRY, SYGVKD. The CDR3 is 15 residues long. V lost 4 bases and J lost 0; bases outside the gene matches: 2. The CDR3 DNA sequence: TGTGCCATCAGTGGACGGGGGGGCTCCTACAATGAGCAGTTCTTC. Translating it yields CAISGRGGSYNEQFF.

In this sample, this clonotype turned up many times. CDR3 sequence: CSAKQWYEQYF. The CDR3 region has the DNA TGCAGTGCTAAGCAATGGTACGAGCAGTACTTC. The V and J genes are TRBV20-1 and TRBJ2-7; D is ambiguous. The CDR3 extends over 11 amino acids. Germline CDR1 DFQATT, CDR2 SNEGSKA (reference sequence). Trimming stripped 4 bases from V and 4 bases from J, with 8 bases between.

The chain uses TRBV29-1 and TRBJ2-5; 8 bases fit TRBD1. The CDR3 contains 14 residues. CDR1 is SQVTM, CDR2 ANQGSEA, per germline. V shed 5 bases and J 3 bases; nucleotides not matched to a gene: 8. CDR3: CSVQPTGVKETQYF. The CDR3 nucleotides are TGCAGCGTTCAACCGACAGGGGTTAAAGAGACCCAGTACTTC. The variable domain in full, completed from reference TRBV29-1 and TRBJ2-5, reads SAVISQKPSRDICQRGTSLTIQCQVDSQVTMMFWYRQQPGQSLTLIATANQGSEATYESGFVIDKFPISRPNLTFSTLTVSNMSPEDSSIYLCSVQPTGVKETQYFGPGTRLLVL.